These T cell receptor beta chains were read from a single sample in a study of CD8 T cells in ankylosing spondylitis. TCRdb independently ran MiXCR on the 5' RACE reads; one entry per CDR3 protein. The sample lists about 540,000 distinct CDR3 sequences, over 9.5% seen once, with 6.8% in the top ten. Sequenced material: blood, either unsorted or a sorted T cell fraction (not recorded which). Receptor source: a male donor with ankylosing spondylitis. CDR3s include the opening cysteine and the closing phenylalanine or tryptophan. A D gene is named only where the DNA matches it firmly. The size entry is marked missing in some rows and otherwise reads once, few, many or a size class.

cdr3_nt | cdr3_aa | d_call | v_call | clone_size | j_call
TGTGCCACCAGCAGAGACCGACTAGCGGGAGGGAGCGAGCAGTTCTTC | CATSRDRLAGGSEQFF | TRBD2 | TRBV15 | few | TRBJ2-1
TGTGCCAGCAGTTACTCTGGCGGGAGAGGGACCGGGGAGCTGTTTTTT | CASSYSGGRGTGELFF | TRBD2 | TRBV6-5 | many | TRBJ2-2
TGCGCCAGCAGCTTGGTAGTAGCCCCAGATACGCAGTATTTT | CASSLVVAPDTQYF | . | TRBV5-1 | many | TRBJ2-3
TGCGCCAGCAGCTTTTCGGGACCCCGGACGGCTGAGCAGTTCTTC | CASSFSGPRTAEQFF | . | TRBV5-1 | . | TRBJ2-1
TGTGCCAGCAGCGTCCCAGAAAAGTATGGCTACACCTTC | CASSVPEKYGYTF | . | TRBV9 | few | TRBJ1-2
TGTGCCAGCAGCCAGCGGGGACACATCGCCGGGGAGCTGTTTTTT | CASSQRGHIAGELFF | . | TRBV7-2 | . | TRBJ2-2
TGTGCCACCAGCAGTCTGGGCGAAAGGGGCACCGGGGAGCTGTTTTTT | CATSSLGERGTGELFF | . | TRBV15 | . | TRBJ2-2
TGTGCCACCAGCAGAGAAACCGGACATTCAGCCAAAAACATTCAGTACTTC | CATSRETGHSAKNIQYF | . | TRBV15 | few | TRBJ2-4
TGTGCCAGCAGTGCGGCGCGCGGGAGGGCGGGAGATACGCAGTATTTT | CASSAARGRAGDTQYF | TRBD2 | TRBV27 | few | TRBJ2-3
TGCGCCAGCAGCTTGTCTTTCGGGTCAGAGACCCAGTACTTC | CASSLSFGSETQYF | . | TRBV5-1 | few | TRBJ2-5
TGTGCCAGCTCTAACGGGCTAGCGGGTTATGAAGAGACCCAGTACTTC | CASSNGLAGYEETQYF | TRBD2 | TRBV2 | . | TRBJ2-5
TGTGCCAGCAGCTTAGAAGGGACAGGGTTAAGCACCATATATTTT | CASSLEGTGLSTIYF | TRBD1 | TRBV7-8 | . | TRBJ1-3
TGTGCCAGCAGCCGTACAGGGAGCTCCTACAATGAGCAGTTCTTC | CASSRTGSSYNEQFF | . | TRBV7-8 | many | TRBJ2-1
TGTGCCAGCAGCCAAGATTTGGCAGGGCCTTCCTACGAGCAGTACTTC | CASSQDLAGPSYEQYF | . | TRBV3-1 | . | TRBJ2-7
TGTGCCAGCAGCTTACGTGCTGACATTTCCTACGAGCAGTACTTC | CASSLRADISYEQYF | . | TRBV7-2 | many | TRBJ2-7
TGCGCCAGCAGCAGCCGGACAGGGGCAGGCTACGAGCAGTACTTC | CASSSRTGAGYEQYF | TRBD1 | TRBV5-1 | . | TRBJ2-7
TGTGCCAGCAGCCAGAACCTTGGAGACACCGGGGAGCTGTTTTTT | CASSQNLGDTGELFF | . | TRBV4-2 | few | TRBJ2-2
TGTGCCAGCAGCGGGGGTGGGCCTTATCGGGGATCCTACAATGAGCAGTTCTTC | CASSGGGPYRGSYNEQFF | . | TRBV11-2 | many | TRBJ2-1